The 11 T cell receptor beta chains in this list originate from one sample, sequenced in a study of beta chain features in type 1 diabetes. Every isolated RNA sample was fully reverse transcribed, so sequencing captured expressed TCRB transcripts. The method was immunoSEQ multiplex PCR; TCRdb's version includes in-frame clones alone and lacks a portion of them. The profile shows 310,000 or so clones, approximately 10% of them singletons. Sequenced: naive CD4+ T cells from blood. These receptor sequences come from a woman aged 30 to 39 in good health.

This clone was counted only a few times. V usage is TRBV28 and J usage is TRBJ2-7; TRBD2 matches at 13 bases. The CDR3 spans 16 residues. Germline assignment: CDR1 MDHEN and CDR2 SYDVKM. J gave up 3 bases and V 6 bases, and 8 bases lay outside the gene matches. The CDR3 region is CASRSAGTSGDYEQYF. CDR3 nucleotide sequence: TGTGCCAGCAGGTCGGCCGGGACTAGCGGGGACTACGAGCAGTACTTC.

This clone was seen only a few times. CDR3 bases: TGTGCCAGCAGCCAAAGTCGCCGGGTCACCGGGGAGCTGTTTTTT. Its translation is CASSQSRRVTGELFF. The chain employs TRBV14 and TRBJ2-2; D gene ambiguous. With 2 bases removed from V and 4 bases from J, the gap between germline ends came to 11 bases. In germline, CDR1 is SGHDN, CDR2 FVKESK. This CDR3 spans 15 amino acids.

This clone has only a few counts. The chain links TRBV7-9 to TRBJ2-7; a possible D gene is TRBD2 (6 bases). Germline-derived CDR1 and CDR2 are SEHNR and FQNEAQ (reference sequence). V shed 5 bases and J shed 2 bases, with 10 bases lying between them. The CDR3 has 13 amino acids. As DNA, the CDR3 is TGTGCCAGCAGCAGGGGACTGACCTACGAGCAGTACTTC. It yields the protein CASSRGLTYEQYF.

The V and J genes are TRBV6-5 and TRBJ1-1; D call uncertain. V was trimmed by 1 base and J by 5 bases, leaving 8 bases between them. This CDR3 spans 13 amino acids. Germline CDR1 is MNHEY and CDR2 is SVGAGI. CDR3 nucleotide sequence: TGTGCCAGCAGTTACTACGGTGGTACTGAAGCTTTCTTT. This encodes CASSYYGGTEAFF.

This clone was detected only a few times. V is TRBV7-2 and J is TRBJ2-7; TRBD1 is a possible D gene (5 bases). Germline CDR1 is SGHTA and CDR2 is FQGNSA. The CDR3 covers 14 residues. V lost 5 bases, J lost 2 bases, and 13 bases lay in between. CDR3 sequence (DNA): TGTGCCAGCAGCCTCCCGCCAGGGACCTACGAGCAGTACTTC. Residues: CASSLPPGTYEQYF. Full variable domain (rest looked up from reference TRBV7-2 and TRBJ2-7): GAGVSQSPSNKVTEKGKDVELRCDPISGHTALYWYRQSLGQGLEFLIYFQGNSAPDKSGLPSDRFSAERTGGSVSTLTIQRTQQEDSAVYLCASSLPPGTYEQYFGPGTRLTVT.

This clone has a handful of counts. V usage is TRBV25-1 and J usage is TRBJ2-1; TRBD2 matches 7 bases. The V and J ends lost 5 bases and 2 bases, in that order; junction bases with no gene match: 9. Germline V gives CDR1 MGHDK, CDR2 SYGVNS. There are 16 residues in the CDR3. The CDR3 sequence: CASSRERDYAYNEQFF. CDR3 coding DNA: TGTGCCAGCAGTAGGGAGCGGGACTACGCCTACAATGAGCAGTTCTTC.

This clone was seen only a few times. The chain links TRBV6-1 to TRBJ1-5; 8 nucleotides match TRBD1. V was clipped by 6 bases and J by 1 base; unmatched bases: 5. The V gene's germline CDR1 is MNHNS and CDR2 SASEGT. The CDR3 consists of 15 residues. The CDR3 nucleotides are TGTGCCAGCAGGATAGACAGGGGAAGCAATCAGCCCCAGCATTTT. It is translated as CASRIDRGSNQPQHF.

The table lists this clone with a few counts. J is TRBJ1-1 and V is TRBV5-1; possible D gene TRBD1, 6 bases. Germline CDR1 reads SGHRS; CDR2 reads YFSETQ. Trimming removed 5 bases from V and 8 bases from J, with 16 bases in between. The CDR3 spans 13 residues. The DNA of the CDR3 is TGCGCCAGCAGTCTGGGTTCCGGACAGGAAGCTTTCTTT. Residues: CASSLGSGQEAFF.

This clone was seen only a few times. This chain links TRBV5-1 with TRBJ2-5, with D unclear. V lost 1 base, J lost 4 bases, and 14 bases lay in between. In germline, CDR1 is SGHRS, CDR2 YFSETQ. The CDR3 totals 15 residues. CDR3 bases: TGCGCCAGCAGCTTGTCCAGCACAGACGGAGAGACCCAGTACTTC. Encoded protein: CASSLSSTDGETQYF.

V usage is TRBV4-2 and J usage is TRBJ1-6, with D possibly TRBD1 on 5 matching bases. The germline gives CDR1 LGHNA, CDR2 YNFKEQ. The length of the CDR3 is 15 residues. Trimming removed 1 base at V and 16 bases at J, with 20 bases between. The CDR3 nucleotides read TGTGCCAGCAGCCAAGGGACAATCGGTTCTTCGTTGCTCCACTTT. Translating gives CASSQGTIGSSLLHF.

This clone appeared a few times. The V and J genes are TRBV2 and TRBJ1-5; TRBD1 might be the D (6 bases). V lost 11 bases to trimming and J lost 4 bases, with 15 bases between them. CDR3 length equals 13 residues. Looked up from germline, CDR1 is SNHLY and CDR2 is FYNNEI. The CDR3 nucleotides read TGTGCCTCTCACAGGGTCTGGAATCAGCCCCAGCATTTT. This encodes CASHRVWNQPQHF.